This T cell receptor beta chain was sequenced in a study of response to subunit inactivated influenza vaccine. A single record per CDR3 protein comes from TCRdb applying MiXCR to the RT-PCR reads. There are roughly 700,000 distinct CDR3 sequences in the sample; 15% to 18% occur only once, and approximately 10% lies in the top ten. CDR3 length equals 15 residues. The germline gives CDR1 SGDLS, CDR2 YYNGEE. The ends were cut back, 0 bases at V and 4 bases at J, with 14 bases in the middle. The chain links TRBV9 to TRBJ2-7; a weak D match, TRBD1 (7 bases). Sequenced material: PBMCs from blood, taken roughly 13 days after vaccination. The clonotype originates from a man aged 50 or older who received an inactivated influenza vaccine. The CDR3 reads CASSVDSGGGYEQYF. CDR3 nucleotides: TGTGCCAGCAGCGTAGATTCAGGGGGAGGATACGAGCAGTACTTC.